The clone carrying this TCR beta chain was observed once. Its target is unknown. From RNA transcripts, TCR beta CDR3 regions were amplified. With the HTBI primer set, the TCR CDR3 went through a first round of RT-PCR. From the multiplex PCR reads, TCRdb called clonotypes with MiXCR, one entry per CDR3 protein. The profile covers 500,000 to 650,000 distinct CDR3 sequences, with about 15% appearing a single time and roughly 18% taken by the ten largest. The sample is drawn from a study of T cells in Graves' hyperthyroidism and ophthalmopathy. Study-level findings and limits: A 13 V-J signature model discriminated ophthalmopathy versus stable hyperthyroidism.

Under 3 months was the duration of disease in ophthalmopathy patients, who also had a Clinical Activity Score of at least 3 and a NOSPECS grade of at least 4. Germline CDR1 is SQVTM and CDR2 is ANQGSEA. Trimming cost V 7 bases and J 4 bases; bases outside gene matches: 5. The CDR3 runs 14 residues. Sequencing was carried out using blood. The TCR originated in a woman under 30 with Graves' ophthalmopathy. The J gene is TRBJ2-3, the V gene TRBV29-1; 13 bases map to TRBD2. CDR3 amino acids: CSGVGLAGADTQYF. As DNA, the CDR3 is TGCAGCGGGGTAGGACTAGCGGGAGCAGATACGCAGTATTTT.